Here is one T cell receptor (beta chain) with its context. Its antigen is not identified. It was UMI-labeled 5' RACE by which the TCR beta libraries were made. TCRdb reworked the 5' RACE reads into one entry per CDR3 protein, no DNA. The record lists thousands of distinct CDR3 sequences, of which the ten most abundant hold approximately 20%. CDR3 length: 16 residues. Germline lookup yields CDR1 SGHVS and CDR2 FNYEAQ. The record originates from a study of human CD8 memory T cell subsets. Regarding the study as a whole: Minimal repertoire overlap was seen between stem-like memory T cells and precursor exhausted T cells.

The chain joins TRBV7-6 to TRBJ2-3; the D call of TRBD1 rests on TCRdb alone, since no DNA is present to check it. Sample: CD8+ T cells from PBMCs. This clonotype was obtained from a human donor in good health. The CDR3 protein is CASSFQTGEITDTQYF.